This section outlines one TCR beta chain sequence together with its context. The data derive from a study of radiotherapy plus CTLA-4 blockade in lung cancer. Libraries were prepared by immunoSEQ multiplex PCR; TCRdb keeps only in-frame clonotypes and omits some of them. The sample has some 110,000 clones, approximately 77% seen once. The CDR3 runs to 14 residues. V lost 5 bases, J lost 1 base, and 11 bases lay in between. CDR1 SGHRS and CDR2 YFSETQ come from the germline V gene. The study treated chemo-refractory metastatic non-small-cell lung cancer patients with focal radiation plus ipilimumab CTLA-4 blockade.

This sequence joins TRBV5-1 and TRBJ2-3, with D possibly being TRBD1 (5 bases). The receptor was derived from a human donor with non-small cell lung cancer that progressed on radiotherapy plus ipilimumab. Some clones in this sample may be carry-over from other donors' samples. This specimen consisted of peripheral blood, obtained from a patient treated with radiotherapy plus ipilimumab. The CDR3 spells CASSKGAGTDTQYF. In DNA form, the CDR3 reads TGCGCCAGCAGTAAAGGGGCCGGCACAGATACGCAGTATTTT.